This TCR beta chain was captured by sequencing in a study of T cell repertoires in cytomegalovirus infection. The junction had 12 bases not matched to a gene; V was cut back by 6 bases and J by 0 bases. This CDR3 has 17 amino acids. This clonotype was detected a few times. Its antigen is unidentified. TCRdb used MiXCR to reprocess the reads, holding one entry per CDR3 protein. The sample yields approximately 910,000 distinct CDR3 sequences, 30% to 40% seen once. This receptor was taken from a human donor in good health (CMV status not recorded). Some clones in this sample may be carry-over from other donors' samples. The chain couples TRBV12-3 or TRBV12-4 to TRBJ1-2, with 8 positions matching TRBD1. The specimen was cultured CD8+ T cells from PBMCs, collected from culture after CMV antigen stimulation. In nucleotides, the CDR3 is TGTGCCAGCAGCGACAGGGGCCCCGAGATAGCTAACTATGGCTACACCTTC. Its protein product is CASSDRGPEIANYGYTF.